This passage covers 5 T cell receptor beta chains from one sample sequenced in a study of shared clonotypes between healthy human individuals. Method: immunoSEQ multiplex PCR; TCRdb's copy keeps in-frame clones and lacks some. The sample has over a million clones, about four fifths seen once. The specimen sequenced was memory CD4+ T cells from PBMCs. Described subset: CD45RA-negative fraction. These receptors were collected from a man aged 18-30 years in good health. Some clones in this sample may be carry-over from other donors' samples.

This clone was picked up a small number of times. The J gene is TRBJ1-5, the V gene TRBV2; a possible D gene is TRBD1 (6 bases). CDR1 is SNHLY, CDR2 FYNNEI, per germline. The CDR3 spans 14 residues. The germline V and J ends were trimmed by 7 bases and 7 bases, with 17 bases remaining between them. CDR3 region: CASTPGGPGQPQHF. In DNA, the CDR3 is TGTGCCAGCACGCCTGGGGGGCCGGGGCAGCCCCAGCATTTT.

This clone appeared a single time. The rearrangement joins TRBV9 to TRBJ2-3; 9 positions match TRBD1. The CDR3 is made up of 17 amino acids. The trim removed 4 bases at V and 2 bases at J, leaving 11 bases unmatched. CDR1 and CDR2 (germline): SGDLS, YYNGEE. CDR3 DNA: TGTGCCAGCAGCAAGACTCCCGGGACAGGGCTCACAGATACGCAGTATTTT. Translated: CASSKTPGTGLTDTQYF.

V gene TRBV2 combines with J gene TRBJ1-5; unclear D gene. V was cut by 6 bases and J by 8 bases, with 8 bases left in between. Germline V CDR1 and CDR2: SNHLY, FYNNEI. The CDR3 consists of 11 residues. The CDR3 loop is CASRDQEPQHF. The CDR3 region has the DNA TGTGCCAGCAGGGATCAGGAGCCCCAGCATTTT.

V gene TRBV7-3 combines with J gene TRBJ2-5; D remains unclear. Germline assignment: CDR1 SGHTA and CDR2 FQGTGA. Trimming shortened V by 4 bases and J by 3 bases, and 12 bases separated the two germline ends. There are 14 residues in the CDR3. Here the CDR3 DNA reads TGTGCCAGCAGCTCCTTTGAAAGGGAAGAGACCCAGTACTTC. Protein product: CASSSFEREETQYF. Combining the CDR3 with reference TRBV7-3 and TRBJ2-5 gives the whole variable domain GAGVSQTPSNKVTEKGKYVELRCDPISGHTALYWYRQSLGQGPEFLIYFQGTGAADDSGLPNDRFFAVRPEGSVSTLKIQRTERGDSAVYLCASSSFEREETQYFGPGTRLLVL.

The genes are TRBV5-5 and TRBJ2-5; TRBD1 matches 7 bases. With V trimmed by 4 bases and J by 5 bases, 8 bases remained unmatched. Germline V gives CDR1 SGHKS, CDR2 YYEKEE (reference sequence). This CDR3 has 14 amino acids. The CDR3 loop reads CASSPGQNPETQYF. DNA of the CDR3: TGTGCCAGCAGCCCGGGACAGAATCCCGAGACCCAGTACTTC.